The TCR beta chain described here comes from a study of CDR3 diversity in severe acne. This clonotype was observed a single time. In TCRdb, the PCR reads were re-called with MiXCR into one record per CDR3 protein. The repertoire holds approximately 90,000 distinct CDR3 sequences, with 45% to 55% as singletons. V lost 4 bases to trimming and J lost 6 bases, with 14 bases between them. There are 14 residues in the CDR3. The germline V gene has CDR1 SGHAT and CDR2 FQNNGV. This receptor was taken from a male donor in good health, serving as a control. The chain joins TRBV11-2 to TRBJ2-3; D not certain. Sequencing used blood. Here the CDR3 reads CASSSPGSPDTQYF. The CDR3 nucleotides are TGTGCCAGCAGCTCCCCTGGGTCCCCGGATACGCAGTATTTT.